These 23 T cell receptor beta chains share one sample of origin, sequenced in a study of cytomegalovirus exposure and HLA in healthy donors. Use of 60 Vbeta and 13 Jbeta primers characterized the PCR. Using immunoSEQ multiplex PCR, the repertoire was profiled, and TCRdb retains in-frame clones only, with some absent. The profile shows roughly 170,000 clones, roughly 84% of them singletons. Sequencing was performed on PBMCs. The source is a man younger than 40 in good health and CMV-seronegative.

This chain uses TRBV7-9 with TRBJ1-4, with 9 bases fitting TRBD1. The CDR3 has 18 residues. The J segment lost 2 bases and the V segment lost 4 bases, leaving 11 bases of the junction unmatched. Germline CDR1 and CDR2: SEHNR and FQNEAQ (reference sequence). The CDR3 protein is CASSSPGQGSPTNEKLFF. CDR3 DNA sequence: TGTGCCAGCAGCTCGCCGGGACAGGGATCCCCCACTAATGAAAAACTGTTTTTT. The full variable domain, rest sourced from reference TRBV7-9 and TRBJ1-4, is DTGVSQNPRHKITKRGQNVTFRCDPISEHNRLYWYRQTLGQGPEFLTYFQNEAQLEKSRLLSDRFSAERPKGSFSTLEIQRTEQGDSAMYLCASSSPGQGSPTNEKLFFGSGTQLSVL.

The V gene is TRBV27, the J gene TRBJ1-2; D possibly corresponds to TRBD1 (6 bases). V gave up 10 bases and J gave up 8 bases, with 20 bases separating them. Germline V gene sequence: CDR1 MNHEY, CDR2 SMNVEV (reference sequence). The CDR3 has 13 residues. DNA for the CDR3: TGTGCCACCAGGGGCGACAGGATTGTAGGCTACACCTTC. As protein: CATRGDRIVGYTF.

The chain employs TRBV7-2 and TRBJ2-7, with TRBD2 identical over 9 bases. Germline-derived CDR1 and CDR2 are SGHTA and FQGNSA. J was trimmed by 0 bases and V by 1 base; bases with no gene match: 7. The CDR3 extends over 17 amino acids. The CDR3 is CASSLGLAVRNSYEQYF. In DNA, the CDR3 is TGTGCCAGCAGCTTAGGACTAGCGGTACGTAACTCCTACGAGCAGTACTTC.

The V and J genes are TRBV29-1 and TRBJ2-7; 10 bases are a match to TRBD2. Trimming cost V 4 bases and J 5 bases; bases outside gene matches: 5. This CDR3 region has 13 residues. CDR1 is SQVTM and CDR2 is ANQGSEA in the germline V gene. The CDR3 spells CSVASAGGDEQYF. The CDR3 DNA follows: TGCAGCGTTGCATCAGCGGGAGGGGACGAGCAGTACTTC.

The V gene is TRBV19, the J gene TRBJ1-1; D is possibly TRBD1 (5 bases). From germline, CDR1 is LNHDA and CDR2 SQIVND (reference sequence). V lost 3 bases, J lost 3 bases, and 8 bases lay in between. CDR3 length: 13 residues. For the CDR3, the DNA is TGTGCCAGTAGTATCGCAGGGTACACTGAAGCTTTCTTT. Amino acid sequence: CASSIAGYTEAFF.

CDR3: CASRLMSNEKLFF. CDR3 in DNA: TGTGCCAGCAGGTTAATGAGTAATGAAAAACTGTTTTTT. V is TRBV7-8 and J is TRBJ1-4, with no clear D. The V end lost 6 bases, the J end lost 4 bases, and 9 bases lay between the germline ends. CDR3 size: 13 residues. Germline loops: CDR1 SGHVS, CDR2 FQNEAQ.

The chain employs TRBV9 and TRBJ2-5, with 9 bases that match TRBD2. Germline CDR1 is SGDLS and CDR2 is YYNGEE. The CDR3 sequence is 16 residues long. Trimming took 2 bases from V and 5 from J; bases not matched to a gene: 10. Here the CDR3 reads CASSVGTSISGETQYF. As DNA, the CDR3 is TGTGCCAGCAGCGTTGGGACTAGCATCTCAGGGGAGACCCAGTACTTC. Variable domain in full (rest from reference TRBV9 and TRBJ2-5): DSGVTQTPKHLITATGQRVTLRCSPRSGDLSVYWYQQSLDQGLQFLIQYYNGEERAKGNILERFSAQQFPDLHSELNLSSLELGDSALYFCASSVGTSISGETQYFGPGTRLLVL.

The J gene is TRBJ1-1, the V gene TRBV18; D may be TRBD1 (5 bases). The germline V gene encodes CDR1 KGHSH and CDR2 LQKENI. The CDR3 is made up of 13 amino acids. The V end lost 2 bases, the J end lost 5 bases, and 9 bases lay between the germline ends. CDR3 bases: TGTGCCAGCTCACCAAAACAGGAGACTGAAGCTTTCTTT. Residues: CASSPKQETEAFF. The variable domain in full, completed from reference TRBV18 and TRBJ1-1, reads NAGVMQNPRHLVRRRGQEARLRCSPMKGHSHVYWYRQLPEEGLKFMVYLQKENIIDESGMPKERFSAEFPKEGPSILRIQQVVRGDSAAYFCASSPKQETEAFFGQGTRLTVV.

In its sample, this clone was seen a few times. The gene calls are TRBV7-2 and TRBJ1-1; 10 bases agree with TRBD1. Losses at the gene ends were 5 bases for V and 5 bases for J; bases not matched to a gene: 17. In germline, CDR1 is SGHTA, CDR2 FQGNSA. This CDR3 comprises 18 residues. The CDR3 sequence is CASSTFWAGTGASTEAFF. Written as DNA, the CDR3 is TGTGCCAGCAGCACGTTTTGGGCCGGGACAGGGGCTTCGACTGAAGCTTTCTTT. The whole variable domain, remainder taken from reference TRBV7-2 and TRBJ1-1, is GAGVSQSPSNKVTEKGKDVELRCDPISGHTALYWYRQSLGQGLEFLIYFQGNSAPDKSGLPSDRFSAERTGGSVSTLTIQRTQQEDSAVYLCASSTFWAGTGASTEAFFGQGTRLTVV.

For the CDR3, the DNA is TGTGCCAGCAGCGTAGCGTCAGACTTGTCCTACGAGCAGTACTTC. Protein product: CASSVASDLSYEQYF. The chain links TRBV9 to TRBJ2-7, with no clear D. V lost 0 bases, J lost 1 base, and 11 bases lay in between. Germline lookup yields CDR1 SGDLS and CDR2 YYNGEE. This CDR3 has 15 residues.

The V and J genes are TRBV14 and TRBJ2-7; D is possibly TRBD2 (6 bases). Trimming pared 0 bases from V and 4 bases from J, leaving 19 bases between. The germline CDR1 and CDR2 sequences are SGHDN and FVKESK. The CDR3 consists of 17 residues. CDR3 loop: CASSQDLRGRSGYEQYF. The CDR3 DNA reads TGTGCCAGCAGCCAAGATCTGCGGGGTCGGTCGGGGTACGAGCAGTACTTC. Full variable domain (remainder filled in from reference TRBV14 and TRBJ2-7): EAGVTQFPSHSVIEKGQTVTLRCDPISGHDNLYWYRRVMGKEIKFLLHFVKESKQDESGMPNNRFLAERTGGTYSTLKVQPAELEDSGVYFCASSQDLRGRSGYEQYFGPGTRLTVT.

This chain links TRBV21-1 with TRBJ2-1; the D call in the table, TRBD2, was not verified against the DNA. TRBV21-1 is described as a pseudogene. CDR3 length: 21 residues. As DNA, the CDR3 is TGTGCCAGCAGCAAAACGGGGTTTTCTCTAGCGGGAGTAGTCTCCTACAATGAGCAGTTCTTC. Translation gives CASSKTGFSLAGVVSYNEQFF.

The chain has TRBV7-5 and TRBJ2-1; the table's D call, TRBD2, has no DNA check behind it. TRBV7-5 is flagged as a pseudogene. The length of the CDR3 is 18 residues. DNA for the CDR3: TGTGTCAGAAGCTTAGGGACTAGCGGGAGGTCGCCCTACAATGAGCAGTTCTTC. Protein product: CVRSLGTSGRSPYNEQFF.

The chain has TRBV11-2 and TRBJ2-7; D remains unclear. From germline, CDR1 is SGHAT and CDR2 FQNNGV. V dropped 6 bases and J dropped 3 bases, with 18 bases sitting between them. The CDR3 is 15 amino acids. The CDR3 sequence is CASRSPDSDLYEQYF. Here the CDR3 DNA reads TGTGCCAGCAGGAGTCCAGACTCTGACCTCTACGAGCAGTACTTC.

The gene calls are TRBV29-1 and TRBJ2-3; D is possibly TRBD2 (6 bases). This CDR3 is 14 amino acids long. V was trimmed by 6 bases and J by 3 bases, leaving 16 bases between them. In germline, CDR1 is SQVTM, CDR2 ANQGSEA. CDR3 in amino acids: CSVGLTGRTDTQYF. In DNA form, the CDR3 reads TGCAGCGTGGGGTTGACGGGGAGGACAGATACGCAGTATTTT.

The CDR3 is CASRQQVRGQPQHF. The CDR3 DNA reads TGTGCCAGCAGACAACAGGTTAGGGGACAGCCCCAGCATTTT. The chain carries TRBV11-1 and TRBJ1-5, with a tentative D call TRBD1 (5 bases). The CDR3 is made up of 14 amino acids. Germline CDR1 is SGHAT and CDR2 is FQDESV (reference sequence). V shed 6 bases and J shed 7 bases, with 16 bases lying between them.

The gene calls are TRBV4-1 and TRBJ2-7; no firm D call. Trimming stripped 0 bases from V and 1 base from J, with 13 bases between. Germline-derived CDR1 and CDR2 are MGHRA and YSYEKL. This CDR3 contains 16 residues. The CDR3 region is CASSQEGSPISYEQYF. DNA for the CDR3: TGCGCCAGCAGCCAAGAGGGTAGCCCAATTTCCTACGAGCAGTACTTC.

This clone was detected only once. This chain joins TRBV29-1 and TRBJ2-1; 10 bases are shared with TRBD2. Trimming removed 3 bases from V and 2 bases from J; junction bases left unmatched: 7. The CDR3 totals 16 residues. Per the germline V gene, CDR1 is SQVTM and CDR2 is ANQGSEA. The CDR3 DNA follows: TGCAGCGTTGATCGGGGACTAGCGTTCACCTACAATGAGCAGTTCTTC. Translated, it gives CSVDRGLAFTYNEQFF.

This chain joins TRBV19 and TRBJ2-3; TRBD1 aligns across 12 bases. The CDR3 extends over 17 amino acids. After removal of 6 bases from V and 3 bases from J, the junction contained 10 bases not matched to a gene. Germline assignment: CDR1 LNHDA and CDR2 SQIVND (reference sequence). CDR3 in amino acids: CASSRARDRGRTDTQYF. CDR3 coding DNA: TGTGCCAGTAGCCGGGCTCGGGACAGGGGGCGGACAGATACGCAGTATTTT.

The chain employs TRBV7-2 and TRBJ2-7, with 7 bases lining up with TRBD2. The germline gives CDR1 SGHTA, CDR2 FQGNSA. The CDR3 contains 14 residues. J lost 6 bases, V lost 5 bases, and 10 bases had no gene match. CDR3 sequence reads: CASSIGVGGSEQYF. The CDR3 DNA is TGTGCCAGCAGCATCGGGGTCGGGGGGTCCGAGCAGTACTTC.

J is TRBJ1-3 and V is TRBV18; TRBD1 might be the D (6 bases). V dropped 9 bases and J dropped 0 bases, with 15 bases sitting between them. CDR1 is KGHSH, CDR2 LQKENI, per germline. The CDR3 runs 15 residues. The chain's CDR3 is CASSGQGPSGNTIYF. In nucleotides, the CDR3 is TGTGCCAGTTCCGGGCAGGGGCCCTCTGGAAACACCATATATTTT. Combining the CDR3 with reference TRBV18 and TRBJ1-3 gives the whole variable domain NAGVMQNPRHLVRRRGQEARLRCSPMKGHSHVYWYRQLPEEGLKFMVYLQKENIIDESGMPKERFSAEFPKEGPSILRIQQVVRGDSAAYFCASSGQGPSGNTIYFGEGSWLTVV.

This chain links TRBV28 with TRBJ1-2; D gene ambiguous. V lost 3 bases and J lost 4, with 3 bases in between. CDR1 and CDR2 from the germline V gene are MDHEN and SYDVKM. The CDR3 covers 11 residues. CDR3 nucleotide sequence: TGTGCCAGCAGTTTCATCTATGGCTACACCTTC. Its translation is CASSFIYGYTF.

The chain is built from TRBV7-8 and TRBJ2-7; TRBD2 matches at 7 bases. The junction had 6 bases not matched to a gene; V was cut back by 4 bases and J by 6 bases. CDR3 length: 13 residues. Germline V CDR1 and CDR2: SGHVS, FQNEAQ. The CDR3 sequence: CASSSSPGGEQYF. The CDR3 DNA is TGTGCCAGCAGCTCCTCCCCGGGGGGCGAGCAGTACTTC. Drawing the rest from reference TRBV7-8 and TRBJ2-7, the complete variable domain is GAGVSQSPRYKVAKRGQDVALRCDPISGHVSLFWYQQALGQGPEFLTYFQNEAQLDKSGLPSDRFFAERPEGSVSTLKIQRTQQEDSAVYLCASSSSPGGEQYFGPGTRLTVT.